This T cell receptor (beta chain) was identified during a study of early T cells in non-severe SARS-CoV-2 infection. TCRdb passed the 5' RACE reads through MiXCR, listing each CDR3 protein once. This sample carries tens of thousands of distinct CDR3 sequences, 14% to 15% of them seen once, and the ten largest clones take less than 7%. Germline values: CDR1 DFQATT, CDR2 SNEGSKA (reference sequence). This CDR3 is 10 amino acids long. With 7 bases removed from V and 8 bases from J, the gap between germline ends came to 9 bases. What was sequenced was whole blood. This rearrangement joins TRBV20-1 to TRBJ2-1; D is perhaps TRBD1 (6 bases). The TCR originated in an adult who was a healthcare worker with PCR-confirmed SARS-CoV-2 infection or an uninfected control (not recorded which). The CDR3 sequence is CSVQGDEQFF. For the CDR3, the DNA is TGCAGTGTACAGGGTGATGAGCAGTTCTTC.